The source of this TCR beta chain is a study of blood T cells in healthy people across ages. Whole-study findings and limits: Total diversity from one million sequenced T cells was likely underestimated.

The V end lost 6 bases, the J end lost 3 bases, and 12 bases lay between the germline ends. The CDR3 is made up of 13 amino acids. Looked up from germline, CDR1 is DFQATT and CDR2 is SNEGSKA (reference sequence). Then a second PCR, running roughly 7 to 11 cycles, was carried out with a sample-barcoded 5' primer and a J-beta primer mix. TCRdb re-derived calls from the 5' RACE reads in MiXCR, one entry per CDR3 protein. The sample carries 550,000 to 750,000 distinct CDR3 sequences, around a fifth recorded once. In this sample, this clonotype turned up many times. Antigen unknown. Peripheral blood samples of 9 to 10 milliliters were drawn from each donor.

V is TRBV20-1 and J is TRBJ2-4; the D is unclear. Sequences were obtained from blood. The origin of this receptor is a man aged 65 to 79 in good health. The CDR3 region has the DNA TGCAGTGCCCCCATAGCCGGCAAAAACATTCAGTACTTC. Protein product: CSAPIAGKNIQYF.